This section outlines one T cell receptor (beta chain) sequence together with its context. This specimen belongs to a study of control samples from healthy donors and cancer patients. The method was immunoSEQ multiplex PCR; TCRdb's version includes in-frame clones alone and lacks a portion of them. The sample carries over 100,000 clones, approximately 89% recorded once. Germline values: CDR1 LGHNA, CDR2 YSLEER. The CDR3 runs to 20 residues. Trimming removed 0 bases at V and 2 bases at J, with 26 bases between. This chain links TRBV4-3 with TRBJ2-7; D ambiguous. This receptor was taken from a man between 35 and 55 years old in good health. Material for sequencing was blood. CDR3: CASSQEYDNSRGFYTYEQYF. The DNA of the CDR3 is TGCGCCAGCAGCCAAGAATATGACAACAGTCGCGGCTTCTACACCTACGAGCAGTACTTC.